This TCR beta chain was retrieved from a study of blood T cell repertoires in COVID-19. Study-wide context: The United States, Italy and Spain provided the acute and convalescent COVID-19 samples. Sources were T cells, B-cell-depleted T cells, or PBMCs; the material itself was cDNA or gDNA.

The CDR3 has 15 amino acids. The germline V gene has CDR1 MDHEN and CDR2 SYDVKM. The V end lost 6 bases, the J end lost 8 bases, and 17 bases lay between the germline ends. TCRdb's copy holds only in-frame clones and misses some; the assay was immunoSEQ multiplex PCR. This repertoire shows about 70,000 clones, approximately 83% found once; its top ten account for approximately 7%. The origin of this receptor is a man aged 30 to 45 with COVID-19, enrolled during active disease. Sequenced material: peripheral blood. The chain is built from TRBV28 and TRBJ1-6; the D is unclear. DNA for the CDR3: TGTGCCAGCAGCCGTAGATTGACCGGGGATTCACCCCTCCACTTT. Encoded protein: CASSRRLTGDSPLHF.